The following is a T cell receptor (beta chain) sequence with its context. In germline, CDR1 is SGHAT, CDR2 FQNNGV. This CDR3 comprises 14 residues. V was shortened by 4 bases and J by 4 bases, with 14 bases between the two germline ends. The sample is drawn from a study of T cell responses to AZD1222 COVID-19 vaccine. At the level of the study: Pooled in the analysis were second doses at about 4 or about 12 weeks.

Clones were read by immunoSEQ multiplex PCR, and TCRdb kept only the in-frame ones, dropping some. The table shows roughly 160,000 clones, with about nine tenths occurring only once. The sequences come from peripheral blood, collected on day 0 of AZD1222 vaccination. The chain employs TRBV11-2 and TRBJ2-7, with a possible D match to TRBD2 (5 bases). The receptor comes from an adult in good health. The CDR3 is CASSSHPRDYEQYF. As DNA, the CDR3 is TGTGCCAGCAGCTCCCACCCTCGGGATTACGAGCAGTACTTC.